Presented here are 12 T cell receptor beta chains from one specimen sequenced in a study of T cells in Graves' hyperthyroidism and ophthalmopathy. Amplification of TCR beta CDR3 regions used RNA as the template. First-round RT-PCR of the TCR CDR3 relied on the HTBI primer set. TCRdb passed the multiplex PCR reads through MiXCR, listing each CDR3 protein once. The profile shows some 570,000 distinct CDR3 sequences, approximately 15% of them singletons. Specimen: blood. These receptors originate from a woman aged 18-29 years with Graves' ophthalmopathy.

This clonotype appeared many times. CDR3 nucleotides: TGTGCCAGCAGTCCAGGACTGTCGGGGCAGCCCCAGCATTTT. As protein: CASSPGLSGQPQHF. The J gene is TRBJ1-5, the V gene TRBV28, with D unclear. V lost 5 bases, J lost 7 bases, and 15 bases lay in between. This CDR3 has 14 amino acids. CDR1 MDHEN and CDR2 SYDVKM come from the germline V gene. The variable domain in full, completed from reference TRBV28 and TRBJ1-5, reads DVKVTQSSRYLVKRTGEKVFLECVQDMDHENMFWYRQDPGLGLRLIYFSYDVKMKEKGDIPEGYSVSREKKERFSLILESASTNQTSMYLCASSPGLSGQPQHFGDGTRLSIL.

This clonotype was found many times. V is TRBV5-1 and J is TRBJ1-4; TRBD1 matches 7 bases. The V gene end was trimmed by 4 bases and the J gene end by 3 bases; junction bases not matched to a gene: 6. The CDR3 extends over 15 amino acids. Germline CDR1 SGHRS, CDR2 YFSETQ. The CDR3 DNA reads TGCGCCAGCAGCCCTACCGGGACAGCTAATGAAAAACTGTTTTTT. Its translation is CASSPTGTANEKLFF.

This clonotype was seen many times. The chain has TRBV10-3 and TRBJ2-1; 9 bases align to TRBD1. Germline loops: CDR1 ENHRY, CDR2 SYGVKD. With V trimmed by 6 bases and J by 13 bases, 13 bases remained unmatched. The CDR3 loop spans 14 amino acids. Here the CDR3 reads CAIRRTGDQFGQFF. The CDR3 DNA reads as TGTGCCATCAGGCGGACAGGGGATCAATTTGGACAGTTCTTC.

Notes on this clonotype: A much bigger clone sits one base away, suggesting this may be a read error. This sequence joins TRBV7-2 and TRBJ2-1; possible D gene TRBD1, 5 bases. CDR3 length: 15 amino acids. CDR1 is SGHTA, CDR2 FQGNSA, per germline. CDR3 residues: CATSLGRGSCNEQFF. For the CDR3, the DNA is TGTGCCACCAGTCTAGGTAGGGGTTCCTGCAATGAGCAGTTCTTC.

This chain uses TRBV6-1 with TRBJ1-6; the D is unclear. Trimming shortened V by 5 bases and J by 14 bases, and 13 bases separated the two germline ends. This CDR3 region has 12 residues. The V gene's germline CDR1 is MNHNS and CDR2 SASEGT. The CDR3 here is CASSYRVEALHF. CDR3 DNA sequence: TGTGCCAGCAGTTACAGAGTGGAGGCCCTCCACTTT.

This clonotype was observed many times. CDR3 amino acids: CASSRQGVPVGGEQYF. The CDR3 DNA sequence: TGTGCCAGCAGCAGACAGGGGGTACCCGTCGGTGGCGAGCAGTACTTC. V and J are TRBV2 and TRBJ2-7; 9 positions match TRBD1. Germline-derived CDR1 and CDR2 are SNHLY and FYNNEI. The V segment lost 6 bases and the J segment 6 bases; nucleotides outside the gene matches: 15. This CDR3 has 16 amino acids.

Only a few counts were recorded for this clonotype. The chain recombines TRBV19 with TRBJ2-7; D gene unclear. The CDR3 spans 16 residues. Germline-derived CDR1 and CDR2 are LNHDA and SQIVND (reference sequence). V was cut by 3 bases and J by 3 bases, with 18 bases left in between. CDR3 DNA sequence: TGTGCCAGTAGTATTAAGGGCAGGCTTGGATACTACGAGCAGTACTTC. It encodes CASSIKGRLGYYEQYF.

This clonotype has more than one count but fewer than ten. The chain uses TRBV19 and TRBJ2-3, with 14 bases matching TRBD2. V shed 3 bases and J 3 bases; nucleotides not matched to a gene: 5. Germline loops: CDR1 LNHDA, CDR2 SQIVND (reference sequence). This CDR3 comprises 17 residues. The CDR3 is CASSIGLAGGRTDTQYF. The CDR3 nucleotides read TGTGCCAGTAGTATCGGACTAGCGGGAGGTAGGACAGATACGCAGTATTTT.

This clonotype appeared many times. This chain uses TRBV5-6 with TRBJ2-7; D not certain. CDR3 length equals 13 residues. V shed 0 bases and J shed 5 bases, with 9 bases lying between them. Germline V gives CDR1 SGHDT, CDR2 YYEEEE. The CDR3 bases are TGTGCCAGCAGCTTGGGACGTCTCGACGAGCAGTACTTC. Encoded protein: CASSLGRLDEQYF.

The chain employs TRBV27 and TRBJ2-7; TRBD1 is a possible D gene (6 bases). CDR1 and CDR2 (germline): MNHEY, SMNVEV (reference sequence). V lost 4 bases and J lost 2, with 15 bases in between. This CDR3 region has 15 residues. CDR3 sequence: CASSSLTGIPYEQYF. The DNA of the CDR3 is TGTGCCAGCAGTTCCCTGACAGGAATCCCCTACGAGCAGTACTTC.

With respect to this clonotype: Compared with germline, one end of the junction differs, possibly owing to a read error. The rearrangement links TRBV7-9 to TRBJ2-1, with D possibly matching TRBD2 (6 bases). The germline V gene encodes CDR1 SEHNR and CDR2 FQNEAQ (reference sequence). The CDR3 totals 15 residues. The CDR3 region is CASSLLATSYSEQFF. As DNA, the CDR3 is TGTGCCAGCAGCCTGCTAGCGACCTCCTACAGTGAGCAGTTCTTC.

The rearrangement uses TRBV9 and TRBJ2-5; D ambiguous. V gave up 4 bases and J gave up 4 bases, with 14 bases separating them. The CDR3 sequence is 14 residues long. The germline gives CDR1 SGDLS, CDR2 YYNGEE. The CDR3 loop is CASSPYLASETQYF. The CDR3 coding sequence is TGTGCCAGCAGCCCCTACCTCGCCTCAGAGACCCAGTACTTC.